One and the same sample provided the 26 T cell receptor beta chains below, sequenced in a study of T cell changes during pregnancy in multiple sclerosis. Clones were sequenced by immunoSEQ multiplex PCR, and TCRdb holds only the in-frame ones, with some missing. The table shows about 38,000 clones, with 92% occurring only once. Sequences were derived from CD8+ T cells from peripheral blood mononuclear cells, sampled in the third trimester of pregnancy. The receptor set was obtained from a female donor with multiple sclerosis, enrolled in a pregnancy study.

The genes are TRBV23-1 and TRBJ2-1; TRBD1 matches at 8 bases. TRBV23-1 is noted as an ORF with a role that remains uncertain. The CDR3 is made up of 17 amino acids. J was trimmed by 10 bases and V by 4 bases; bases with no gene match: 18. CDR3 in DNA: TGCGCCAGCAGTCCTGTTGGGACAGGATATTCCCATTACGAGCAGTTCTTC. It yields the protein CASSPVGTGYSHYEQFF.

CDR3 loop: CASISTVSNEKLFF. CDR3 coding DNA: TGTGCCAGCATCTCAACGGTCTCCAATGAAAAACTGTTTTTT. This rearrangement joins TRBV6-6 to TRBJ1-4; D is uncertain. In germline, CDR1 is MNHNY, CDR2 SVGAGI (reference sequence). This CDR3 is built from 14 residues. V lost 7 bases, J lost 5 bases, and 14 bases lay in between.

This chain joins TRBV10-2 and TRBJ1-5; 8 positions match TRBD1. Germline V lookup: CDR1 WSHSY, CDR2 SAAADI. The CDR3 has 14 amino acids. V lost 6 bases and J lost 0; bases outside the gene matches: 1. The CDR3: CASRTGDSNQPQHF. For the CDR3, the DNA is TGCGCCAGCAGGACAGGGGATAGCAATCAGCCCCAGCATTTT.

V is TRBV29-1 and J is TRBJ2-2, with a possible D match to TRBD2 (6 bases). This CDR3 is built from 11 residues. The V end was cut by 7 bases, the J end by 7 bases, with 10 bases between. Per germline, CDR1 SQVTM and CDR2 ANQGSEA. This CDR3 is CSATSNGELFF. The CDR3 DNA reads TGCAGCGCAACTAGCAACGGGGAGCTGTTTTTT.

This chain uses TRBV10-3 with TRBJ2-7; 7 nucleotides agree with TRBD2. After removal of 3 bases from V and 2 bases from J, the junction contained 4 bases not matched to a gene. The CDR3 sequence is 14 residues long. The V gene's germline CDR1 is ENHRY and CDR2 SYGVKD. CDR3 in amino acids: CAISDTSDTYEQYF. In DNA, the CDR3 is TGTGCCATCAGTGATACTAGCGACACCTACGAGCAGTACTTC.

This chain joins TRBV14 and TRBJ2-1; 13 bases fit TRBD2. Germline V gene lookup returns CDR1 SGHDN and CDR2 FVKESK. V was pared by 1 base and J by 6 bases, with 12 bases of the junction left unmatched. There are 19 residues in the CDR3. CDR3 region: CASSQAVRTSGSVINEQFF. As DNA, the CDR3 is TGTGCCAGCAGCCAAGCGGTCCGGACTAGCGGGAGTGTAATCAATGAGCAGTTCTTC.

J is TRBJ2-7 and V is TRBV18; a possible D gene is TRBD1 (6 bases). The CDR3 contains 15 residues. V was trimmed by 3 bases and J by 0 bases, leaving 12 bases between them. Germline CDR1 and CDR2: KGHSH and LQKENI. This CDR3 is CASSPRTESSYEQYF. CDR3 in DNA: TGTGCCAGCTCACCCCGGACAGAGAGCTCCTACGAGCAGTACTTC.

This rearrangement joins TRBV27 to TRBJ2-7; TRBD2 might be the D (5 bases). Trimming stripped 6 bases from V and 3 bases from J, with 18 bases between. The germline gives CDR1 MNHEY, CDR2 SMNVEV (reference sequence). CDR3 length: 15 amino acids. The CDR3 reads CASRAPDWKLYEQYF. CDR3 coding DNA: TGTGCCAGCAGAGCCCCGGACTGGAAACTCTACGAGCAGTACTTC.

This clone has only one observation. CDR3 nucleotide sequence: TGCGCCAGCAGCCAAGATCGTCTCCTAACTCAAGATACGCAGTATTTT. It encodes CASSQDRLLTQDTQYF. The chain combines TRBV4-3 with TRBJ2-3; D remains ambiguous. Germline values: CDR1 LGHNA, CDR2 YSLEER. This CDR3 region has 16 residues. V was pared by 0 bases and J by 5 bases, with 15 bases between.

This chain links TRBV7-9 with TRBJ2-7, with 8 bases that match TRBD1. The J segment lost 4 bases and the V segment lost 5 bases, leaving 7 bases of the junction unmatched. This CDR3 is 14 amino acids long. Looked up from germline, CDR1 is SEHNR and CDR2 is FQNEAQ (reference sequence). The CDR3, as DNA: TGTGCCAGCAGCCATCGGGACAGGAGTTACGAGCAGTACTTC. Its translation: CASSHRDRSYEQYF.

V is TRBV9 and J is TRBJ1-1; 7 positions match TRBD1. With V trimmed by 2 bases and J by 7 bases, 5 bases remained unmatched. The CDR3 spans 13 residues. From germline, CDR1 is SGDLS and CDR2 YYNGEE. The CDR3 spells CASSVTGTSEAFF. The CDR3 nucleotides read TGTGCCAGCAGCGTGACAGGGACGAGTGAAGCTTTCTTT.

This clone occurred once. The chain couples TRBV10-3 to TRBJ1-2; weak D call: TRBD1 (6 bases). Germline V gives CDR1 ENHRY, CDR2 SYGVKD. The CDR3 is 15 amino acids. V was pared by 0 bases and J by 5 bases, with 13 bases between. DNA of the CDR3: TGTGCCATCAGTGAGTCTGTGGGGGCGACATATGGCTACACCTTC. Protein product: CAISESVGATYGYTF.

The V call is TRBV19, the J call TRBJ2-7; TRBD2 matches at 7 bases. There are 15 residues in the CDR3. The V gene end was trimmed by 2 bases and the J gene end by 0 bases; junction bases not matched to a gene: 4. Germline CDR1 is LNHDA and CDR2 is SQIVND (reference sequence). The CDR3 sequence: CASSITTSASYEQYF. In DNA, the CDR3 is TGTGCCAGTAGTATAACAACTAGCGCCTCCTACGAGCAGTACTTC. Variable domain in full (rest from reference TRBV19 and TRBJ2-7): DGGITQSPKYLFRKEGQNVTLSCEQNLNHDAMYWYRQDPGQGLRLIYYSQIVNDFQKGDIAEGYSVSREKKESFPLTVTSAQKNPTAFYLCASSITTSASYEQYFGPGTRLTVT.

The chain combines TRBV25-1 with TRBJ2-3; unclear D gene. Germline V gene data show CDR1 as MGHDK and CDR2 as SYGVNS. V dropped 3 bases and J dropped 3 bases, with 7 bases sitting between them. CDR3 length: 13 amino acids. The CDR3 is CASSEGETDTQYF. The CDR3 nucleotides read TGTGCCAGCAGTGAGGGCGAGACAGATACGCAGTATTTT.

The chain couples TRBV6-6 to TRBJ2-7; D is possibly TRBD2 (6 bases). V lost 6 bases and J 5 bases, leaving 14 bases between the germline ends. Germline V gives CDR1 MNHNY, CDR2 SVGAGI (reference sequence). This CDR3 contains 13 residues. The CDR3 DNA is TGTGCCAGCAGCCTACGGGAGAGCGACGAGCAGTACTTC. Residues: CASSLRESDEQYF.

J is TRBJ2-2 and V is TRBV7-3, with D perhaps TRBD2 (6 bases). Germline CDR1 is SGHTA and CDR2 is FQGTGA. Trimming cost V 1 base and J 5 bases, with 11 bases left between them. The CDR3 spans 15 residues. CDR3: CASSLKGTGTGELFF. The CDR3 DNA sequence: TGTGCCAGCAGCTTAAAGGGGACTGGGACCGGGGAGCTGTTTTTT. The full variable domain, completed using reference TRBV7-3 and TRBJ2-2, is GAGVSQTPSNKVTEKGKYVELRCDPISGHTALYWYRQSLGQGPEFLIYFQGTGAADDSGLPNDRFFAVRPEGSVSTLKIQRTERGDSAVYLCASSLKGTGTGELFFGEGSRLTVL.

This chain connects TRBV27 to TRBJ2-1; TRBD1 might be the D (6 bases). Trimming cost V 3 bases and J 5 bases, with 8 bases left between them. The CDR3 contains 13 residues. Germline-derived CDR1 and CDR2 are MNHEY and SMNVEV (reference sequence). In DNA form, the CDR3 reads TGTGCCAGCAGTTTCGGGGACAACAATGAGCAGTTCTTC. It translates to CASSFGDNNEQFF.

This chain uses TRBV27 with TRBJ2-1; 12 nucleotides align to TRBD2. CDR3 size: 15 residues. Germline loops: CDR1 MNHEY, CDR2 SMNVEV (reference sequence). The V segment lost 4 bases and the J segment 4 bases; nucleotides outside the gene matches: 2. CDR3: CASSSGLAGYNEQFF. DNA for the CDR3: TGTGCCAGCAGTTCAGGACTAGCGGGGTACAATGAGCAGTTCTTC.

CDR3 residues: CASSIQAGGPVGELFF. CDR3 DNA sequence: TGTGCCAGTAGTATACAAGCGGGAGGTCCTGTCGGGGAGCTGTTTTTT. The chain combines TRBV19 with TRBJ2-2; 9 nucleotides line up with TRBD2. The CDR3 totals 16 residues. CDR1 and CDR2 from the germline V gene are LNHDA and SQIVND (reference sequence). V was clipped by 2 bases and J by 7 bases; unmatched bases: 8.

This clone appeared a single time. The chain has TRBV28 and TRBJ1-2, with 9 bases aligning to TRBD1. The V and J ends lost 7 bases and 2 bases, in that order; junction bases with no gene match: 14. Germline assignment: CDR1 MDHEN and CDR2 SYDVKM. This CDR3 contains 17 residues. The CDR3 DNA reads as TGTGCCAGCACCCAATGGACAGGGGCCACCAGAAACTATGGCTACACCTTC. Amino acid sequence: CASTQWTGATRNYGYTF.

The rearrangement joins TRBV4-1 to TRBJ1-5; D possibly corresponds to TRBD1 (6 bases). Trimming left V 0 bases short and J 5 bases short, with 11 bases between. The germline V gene has CDR1 MGHRA and CDR2 YSYEKL. This CDR3 has 15 residues. The CDR3 protein is CASSQETGIDQPQHF. The CDR3 bases are TGCGCCAGCAGCCAAGAGACAGGAATAGATCAGCCCCAGCATTTT.

This clone came up once. The rearrangement uses TRBV15 and TRBJ2-7; tentative D call: TRBD2 (5 bases). With 1 base removed from V and 5 bases from J, the gap between germline ends came to 12 bases. Germline V gives CDR1 LNHNV, CDR2 YYDKDF (reference sequence). CDR3 length: 14 amino acids. The CDR3 sequence: CATSRGGEVNEQYF. As DNA, the CDR3 is TGTGCCACCAGCAGAGGGGGAGAAGTAAACGAGCAGTACTTC.

J is TRBJ2-7 and V is TRBV19; TRBD2 matches at 7 bases. With V trimmed by 4 bases and J by 3 bases, 6 bases remained unmatched. CDR1 and CDR2 from the germline V gene are LNHDA and SQIVND (reference sequence). This CDR3 region has 14 residues. The chain's CDR3 is CASSTGTTIYEQYF. CDR3 bases: TGTGCCAGTAGTACCGGGACTACCATCTACGAGCAGTACTTC.

The chain carries TRBV5-1 and TRBJ1-5; possibly TRBD1 for D (5 bases). Trimming took 2 bases from V and 4 from J, leaving 7 bases between them. This CDR3 comprises 13 residues. CDR1 is SGHRS, CDR2 YFSETQ, per germline. The CDR3 DNA is TGCGCCAGCAGCTTCGGGGGTAATCAGCCCCAGCATTTT. Translating it yields CASSFGGNQPQHF.

The rearrangement joins TRBV6-5 to TRBJ2-7; a weak D match, TRBD1 (5 bases). Germline lookup yields CDR1 MNHEY and CDR2 SVGAGI. Trimming stripped 0 bases from V and 0 bases from J, with 6 bases between. This CDR3 spans 14 amino acids. The CDR3 protein is CASSYSQGSYEQYF. CDR3 DNA: TGTGCCAGCAGTTACTCTCAGGGCTCCTACGAGCAGTACTTC.

The chain couples TRBV29-1 to TRBJ2-2; D perhaps matches TRBD1 (6 bases). Trimming took off 3 bases at V and 2 bases at J, with 13 bases between the two ends. Per germline, CDR1 SQVTM and CDR2 ANQGSEA. The CDR3 runs 15 residues. The CDR3 here is CSVDLGTSNTGELFF. The DNA for the CDR3 is TGCAGCGTTGACCTCGGGACAAGTAACACCGGGGAGCTGTTTTTT.